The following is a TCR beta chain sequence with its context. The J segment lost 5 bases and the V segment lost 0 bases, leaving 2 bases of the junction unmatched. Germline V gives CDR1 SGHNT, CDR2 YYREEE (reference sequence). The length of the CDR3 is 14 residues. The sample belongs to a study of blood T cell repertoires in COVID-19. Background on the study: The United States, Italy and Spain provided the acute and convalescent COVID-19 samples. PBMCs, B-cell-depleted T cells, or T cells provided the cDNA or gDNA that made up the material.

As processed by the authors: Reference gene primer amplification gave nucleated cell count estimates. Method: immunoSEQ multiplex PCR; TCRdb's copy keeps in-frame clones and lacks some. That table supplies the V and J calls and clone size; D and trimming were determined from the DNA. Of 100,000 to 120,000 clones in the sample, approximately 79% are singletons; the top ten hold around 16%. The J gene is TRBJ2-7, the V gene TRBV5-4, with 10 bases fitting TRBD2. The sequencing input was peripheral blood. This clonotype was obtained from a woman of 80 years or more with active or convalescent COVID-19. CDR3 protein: CASSLAGTSDEQYF. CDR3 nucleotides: TGTGCCAGCAGCTTGGCTGGGACTAGCGACGAGCAGTACTTC.